The present T cell receptor (beta chain) was sequenced within a study of blood T cell repertoires in COVID-19. Germline V gives CDR1 SGHRS, CDR2 YFSETQ. V was shortened by 0 bases and J by 0 bases, with 8 bases between the two germline ends. CDR3 size: 15 residues. Here immunoSEQ multiplex PCR was the method, and the copy in TCRdb shows in-frame clones only, minus some. The profile shows about 68,000 clones, 70% to 90% of them singletons. In the case of this clone: This CDR3 is also generated by other DNA sequences in the sample.

The source is a man at least 80 years old with COVID-19, enrolled during active disease. Sequencing was carried out using peripheral blood. The chain is built from TRBV5-1 and TRBJ2-3, with D perhaps matching TRBD2 (5 bases). CDR3 DNA sequence: TGCGCCAGCAGCTTGGGGGGAGCCAGCACAGATACGCAGTATTTT. Translated: CASSLGGASTDTQYF. Based on the CDR3 plus reference TRBV5-1 and TRBJ2-3, the full variable domain is KAGVTQTPRYLIKTRGQQVTLSCSPISGHRSVSWYQQTPGQGLQFLFEYFSETQRNKGNFPGRFSGRQFSNSRSEMNVSTLELGDSALYLCASSLGGASTDTQYFGPGTRLTVL.